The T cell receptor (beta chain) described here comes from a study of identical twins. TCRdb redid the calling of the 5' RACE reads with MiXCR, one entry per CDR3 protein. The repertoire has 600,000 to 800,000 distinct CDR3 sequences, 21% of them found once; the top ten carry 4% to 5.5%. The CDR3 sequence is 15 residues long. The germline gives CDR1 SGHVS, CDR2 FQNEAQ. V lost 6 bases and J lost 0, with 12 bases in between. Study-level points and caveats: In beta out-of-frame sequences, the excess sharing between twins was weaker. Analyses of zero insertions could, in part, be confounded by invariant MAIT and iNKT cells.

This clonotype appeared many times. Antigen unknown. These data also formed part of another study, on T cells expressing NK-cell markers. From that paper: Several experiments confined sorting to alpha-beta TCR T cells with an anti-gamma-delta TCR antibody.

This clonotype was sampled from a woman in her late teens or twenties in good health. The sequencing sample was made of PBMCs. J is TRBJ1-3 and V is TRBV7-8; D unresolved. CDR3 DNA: TGTGCCAGCAGACATGACCTTACCTCTGGAAACACCATATATTTT. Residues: CASRHDLTSGNTIYF.